The 2 T cell receptor beta chains below all came from one sample that was sequenced in a study of cytomegalovirus exposure and HLA in healthy donors. The PCR used 60 Vbeta and 13 Jbeta primers. Profiled with immunoSEQ multiplex PCR; TCRdb holds only in-frame clones, not every one. The sample has some 130,000 clones. The sample consisted of PBMCs. The receptors were sampled from a woman aged 55 to 70 in good health and CMV-seronegative.

V gene TRBV28 combines with J gene TRBJ2-7, with TRBD1 as a possible D gene (6 bases). The CDR3 covers 14 residues. V dropped 4 bases and J dropped 2 bases, with 12 bases sitting between them. Germline V gene data show CDR1 as MDHEN and CDR2 as SYDVKM. The CDR3 coding sequence is TGTGCCAGCAGTTCACAACAGGGACCCTACGAGCAGTACTTC. This gives the protein CASSSQQGPYEQYF.

V gene TRBV28 combines with J gene TRBJ1-2, with D perhaps TRBD1 (6 bases). Germline loops: CDR1 MDHEN, CDR2 SYDVKM. Trimming removed 0 bases at V and 10 bases at J, with 9 bases between. This CDR3 comprises 12 residues. CDR3 nucleotide sequence: TGTGCCAGCAGTTTATGGACAGGCCCCTACACCTTC. Protein: CASSLWTGPYTF.